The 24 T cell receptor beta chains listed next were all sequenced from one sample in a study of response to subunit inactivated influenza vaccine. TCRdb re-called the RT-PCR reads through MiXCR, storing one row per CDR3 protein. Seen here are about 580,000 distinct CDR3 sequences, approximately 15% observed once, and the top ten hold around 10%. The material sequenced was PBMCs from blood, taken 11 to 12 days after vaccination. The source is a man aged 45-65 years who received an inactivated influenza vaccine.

The DNA for the CDR3 is TGTGCCAGCAGTTACGGAGCCATCACCTACGAGCAGTACTTC. Residues: CASSYGAITYEQYF. V is TRBV6-5 and J is TRBJ2-7; D remains ambiguous. Trimming cost V 2 bases and J 2 bases, with 10 bases left between them. The CDR3 is made up of 14 amino acids. The germline V gene encodes CDR1 MNHEY and CDR2 SVGAGI.

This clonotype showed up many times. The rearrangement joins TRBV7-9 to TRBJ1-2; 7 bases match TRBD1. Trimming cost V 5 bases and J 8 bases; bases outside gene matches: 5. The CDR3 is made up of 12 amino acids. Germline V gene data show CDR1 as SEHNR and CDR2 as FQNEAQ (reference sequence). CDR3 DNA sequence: TGTGCCAGCAGCCGACAGGGAGGAGGCTACACCTTC. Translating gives CASSRQGGGYTF. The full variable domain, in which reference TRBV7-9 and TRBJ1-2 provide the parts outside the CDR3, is DTGVSQNPRHKITKRGQNVTFRCDPISEHNRLYWYRQTLGQGPEFLTYFQNEAQLEKSRLLSDRFSAERPKGSFSTLEIQRTEQGDSAMYLCASSRQGGGYTFGSGTRLTVV.

Here the CDR3 reads CSARTGQHEQFF. The CDR3 DNA sequence: TGCAGTGCTAGGACCGGACAGCATGAGCAGTTCTTC. This rearrangement joins TRBV20-1 to TRBJ2-1; a weak D match, TRBD1 (6 bases). The CDR3 covers 12 residues. Trimming removed 3 bases at V and 8 bases at J, with 11 bases between. CDR1 DFQATT and CDR2 SNEGSKA come from the germline V gene (reference sequence).

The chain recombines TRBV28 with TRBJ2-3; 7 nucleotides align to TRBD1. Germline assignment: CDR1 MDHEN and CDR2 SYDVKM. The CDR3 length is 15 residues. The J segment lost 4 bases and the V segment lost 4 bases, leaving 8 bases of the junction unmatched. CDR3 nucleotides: TGTGCCAGCAGTTCCACAGGACAGGAGGCAGATACGCAGTATTTT. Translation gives CASSSTGQEADTQYF.

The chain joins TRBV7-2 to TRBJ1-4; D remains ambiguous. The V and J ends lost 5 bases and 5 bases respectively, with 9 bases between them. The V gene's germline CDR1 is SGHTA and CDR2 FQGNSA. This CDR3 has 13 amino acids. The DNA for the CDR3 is TGTGCCAGCAGCCCGGCAGTGAATGAAAAACTGTTTTTT. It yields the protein CASSPAVNEKLFF. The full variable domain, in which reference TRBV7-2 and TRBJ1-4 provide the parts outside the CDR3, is GAGVSQSPSNKVTEKGKDVELRCDPISGHTALYWYRQSLGQGLEFLIYFQGNSAPDKSGLPSDRFSAERTGGSVSTLTIQRTQQEDSAVYLCASSPAVNEKLFFGSGTQLSVL.

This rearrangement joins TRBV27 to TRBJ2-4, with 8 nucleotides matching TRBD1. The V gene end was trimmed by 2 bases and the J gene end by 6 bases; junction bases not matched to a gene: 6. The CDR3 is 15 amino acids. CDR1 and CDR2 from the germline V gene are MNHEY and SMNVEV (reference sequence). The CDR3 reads CASSLGGQGGNIQYF. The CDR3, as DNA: TGTGCCAGCAGTTTAGGAGGACAGGGTGGAAACATTCAGTACTTC.

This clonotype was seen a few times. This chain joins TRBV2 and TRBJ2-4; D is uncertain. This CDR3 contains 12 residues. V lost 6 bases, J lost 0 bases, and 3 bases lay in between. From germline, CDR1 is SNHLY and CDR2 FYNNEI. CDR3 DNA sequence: TGTGCCAGCAGCCAAGCCAAAAACATTCAGTACTTC. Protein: CASSQAKNIQYF. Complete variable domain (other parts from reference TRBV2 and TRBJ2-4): EPEVTQTPSHQVTQMGQEVILRCVPISNHLYFYWYRQILGQKVEFLVSFYNNEISEKSEIFDDQFSVERPDGSNFTLKIRSTKLEDSAMYFCASSQAKNIQYFGAGTRLSVL.

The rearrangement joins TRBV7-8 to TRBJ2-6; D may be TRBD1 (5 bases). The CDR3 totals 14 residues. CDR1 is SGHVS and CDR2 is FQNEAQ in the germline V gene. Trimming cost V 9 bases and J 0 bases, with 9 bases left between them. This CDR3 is CASKQVSGANVLTF. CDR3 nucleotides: TGTGCCAGTAAACAGGTCTCTGGGGCCAACGTCCTGACTTTC.

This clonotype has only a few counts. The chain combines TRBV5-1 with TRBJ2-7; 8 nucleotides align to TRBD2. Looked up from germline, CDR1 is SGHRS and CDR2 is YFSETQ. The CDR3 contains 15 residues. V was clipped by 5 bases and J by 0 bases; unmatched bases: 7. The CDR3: CASRDSGVSSYEQYF. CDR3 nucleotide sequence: TGCGCCAGCAGGGATAGCGGGGTCAGCTCCTACGAGCAGTACTTC.

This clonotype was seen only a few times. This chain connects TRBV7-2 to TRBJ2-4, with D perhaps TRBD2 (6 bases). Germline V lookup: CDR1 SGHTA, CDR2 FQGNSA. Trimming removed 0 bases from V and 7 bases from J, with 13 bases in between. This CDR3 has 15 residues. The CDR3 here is CASSLAAGLRNIQYF. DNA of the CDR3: TGTGCCAGCAGCTTAGCCGCGGGGCTACGGAACATTCAGTACTTC.

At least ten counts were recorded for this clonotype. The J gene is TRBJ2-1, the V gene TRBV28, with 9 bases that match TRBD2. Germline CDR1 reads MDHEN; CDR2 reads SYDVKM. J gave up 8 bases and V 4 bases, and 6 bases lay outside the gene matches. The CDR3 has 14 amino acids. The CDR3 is CASSYGLARDEQFF. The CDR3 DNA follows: TGTGCCAGCAGTTACGGACTAGCGAGGGATGAGCAGTTCTTC.

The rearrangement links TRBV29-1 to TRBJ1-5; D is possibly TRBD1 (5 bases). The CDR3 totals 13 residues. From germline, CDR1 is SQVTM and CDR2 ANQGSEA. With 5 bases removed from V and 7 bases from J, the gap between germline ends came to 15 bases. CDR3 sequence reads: CSVLTGGNQPQHF. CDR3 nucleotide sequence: TGCAGCGTTTTGACGGGGGGGAACCAGCCCCAGCATTTT.

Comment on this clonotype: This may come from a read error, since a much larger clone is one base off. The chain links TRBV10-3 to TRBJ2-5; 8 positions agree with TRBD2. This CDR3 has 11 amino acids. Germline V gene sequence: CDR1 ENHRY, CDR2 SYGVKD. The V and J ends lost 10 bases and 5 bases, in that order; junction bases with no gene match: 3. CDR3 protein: CASSGIETQYF. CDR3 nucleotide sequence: TGTGCCAGTAGCGGGATTGAGACCCAGTACTTC.

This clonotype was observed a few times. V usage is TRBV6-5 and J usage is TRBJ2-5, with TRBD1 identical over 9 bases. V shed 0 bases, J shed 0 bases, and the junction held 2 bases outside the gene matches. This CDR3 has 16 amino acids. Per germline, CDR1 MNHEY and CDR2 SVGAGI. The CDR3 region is CASSYSGQGYQETQYF. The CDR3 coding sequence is TGTGCCAGCAGTTACTCGGGACAGGGATACCAAGAGACCCAGTACTTC.

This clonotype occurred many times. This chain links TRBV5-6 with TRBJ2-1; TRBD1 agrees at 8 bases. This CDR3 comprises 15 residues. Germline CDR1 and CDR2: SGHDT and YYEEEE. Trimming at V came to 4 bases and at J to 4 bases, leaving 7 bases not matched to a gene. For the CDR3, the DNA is TGTGCCAGCAGCCTAGACAGGGGCCCTTACAATGAGCAGTTCTTC. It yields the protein CASSLDRGPYNEQFF.

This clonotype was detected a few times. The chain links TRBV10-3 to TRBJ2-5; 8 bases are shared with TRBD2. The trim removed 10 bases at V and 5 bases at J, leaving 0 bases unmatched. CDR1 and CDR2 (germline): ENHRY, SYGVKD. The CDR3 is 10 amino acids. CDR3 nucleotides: TGTGCCACGGGAGGGGAGACCCAGTACTTC. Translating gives CATGGETQYF.

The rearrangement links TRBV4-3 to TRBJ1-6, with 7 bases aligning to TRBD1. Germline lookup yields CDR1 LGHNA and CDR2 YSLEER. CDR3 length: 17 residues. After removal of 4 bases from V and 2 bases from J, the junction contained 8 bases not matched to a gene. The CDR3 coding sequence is TGCGCCAGCAGCCGGAAAAACCAGGGGGCCTATAATTCACCCCTCCACTTT. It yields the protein CASSRKNQGAYNSPLHF.

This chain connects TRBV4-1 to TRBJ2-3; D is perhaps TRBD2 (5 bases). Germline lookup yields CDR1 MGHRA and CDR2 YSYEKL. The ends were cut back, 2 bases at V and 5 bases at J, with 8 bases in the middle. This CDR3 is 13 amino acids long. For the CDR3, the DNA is TGCGCCAGCAGCCAACGAGGGCAAGATACGCAGTATTTT. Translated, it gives CASSQRGQDTQYF.

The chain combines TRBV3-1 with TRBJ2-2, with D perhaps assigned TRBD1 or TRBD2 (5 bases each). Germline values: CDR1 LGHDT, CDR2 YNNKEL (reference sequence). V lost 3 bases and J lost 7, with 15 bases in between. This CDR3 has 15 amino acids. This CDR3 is CASSHSQGRGGELFF. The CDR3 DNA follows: TGTGCCAGCAGCCATTCGCAGGGCCGGGGCGGGGAGCTGTTTTTT.

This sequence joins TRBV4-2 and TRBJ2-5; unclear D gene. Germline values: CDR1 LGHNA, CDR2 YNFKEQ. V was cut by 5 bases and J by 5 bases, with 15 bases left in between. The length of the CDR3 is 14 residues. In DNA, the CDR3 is TGTGCCAGCAGCAGGGCGCCTGACGGGGAGACCCAGTACTTC. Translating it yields CASSRAPDGETQYF.

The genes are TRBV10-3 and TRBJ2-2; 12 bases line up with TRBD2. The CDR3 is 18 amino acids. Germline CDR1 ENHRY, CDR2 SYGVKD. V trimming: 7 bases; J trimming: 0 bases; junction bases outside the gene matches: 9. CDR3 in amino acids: CAINPGLAGPANTGELFF. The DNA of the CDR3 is TGTGCCATCAACCCGGGACTAGCGGGTCCCGCGAACACCGGGGAGCTGTTTTTT.

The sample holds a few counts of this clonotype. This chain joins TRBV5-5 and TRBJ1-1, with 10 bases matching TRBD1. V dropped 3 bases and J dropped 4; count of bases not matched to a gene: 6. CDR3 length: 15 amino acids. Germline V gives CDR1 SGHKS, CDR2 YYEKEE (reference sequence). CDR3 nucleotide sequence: TGTGCCAGCAGCTCGACAGGGGGCATTATCACTGAAGCTTTCTTT. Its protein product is CASSSTGGIITEAFF.

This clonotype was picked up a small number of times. CDR3 region: CASSVEGIGNEQFF. The CDR3, as DNA: TGTGCCAGCAGCGTAGAGGGGATCGGCAATGAGCAGTTCTTC. The chain links TRBV9 to TRBJ2-1; possibly TRBD1 for D (5 bases). V lost 0 bases, J lost 6 bases, and 10 bases lay in between. The CDR3 spans 14 residues. The germline CDR1 and CDR2 sequences are SGDLS and YYNGEE. Combining the CDR3 with reference TRBV9 and TRBJ2-1 gives the whole variable domain DSGVTQTPKHLITATGQRVTLRCSPRSGDLSVYWYQQSLDQGLQFLIQYYNGEERAKGNILERFSAQQFPDLHSELNLSSLELGDSALYFCASSVEGIGNEQFFGPGTRLTVL.

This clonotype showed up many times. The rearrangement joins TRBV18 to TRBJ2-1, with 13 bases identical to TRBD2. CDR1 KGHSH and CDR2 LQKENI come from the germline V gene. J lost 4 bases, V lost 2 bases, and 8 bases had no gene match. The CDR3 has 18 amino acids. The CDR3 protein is CASSPSLGLAGPYNEQFF. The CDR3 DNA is TGTGCCAGCTCACCAAGCTTGGGACTAGCGGGGCCTTACAATGAGCAGTTCTTC. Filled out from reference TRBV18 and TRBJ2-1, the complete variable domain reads NAGVMQNPRHLVRRRGQEARLRCSPMKGHSHVYWYRQLPEEGLKFMVYLQKENIIDESGMPKERFSAEFPKEGPSILRIQQVVRGDSAAYFCASSPSLGLAGPYNEQFFGPGTRLTVL.